The next 6 T cell receptor beta chains were all read from a single sample in a study of blood T cell repertoires in COVID-19. Method: immunoSEQ multiplex PCR; TCRdb's copy keeps in-frame clones and lacks some. The data show 150,000 to 200,000 clones, 88% seen once. The sequenced sample consisted of PBMCs or T cells enriched from blood (not recorded which). These receptors all stem from a woman aged 45-60 years who had recovered from COVID-19.

This clone was picked up one time. This chain uses TRBV30 with TRBJ2-7, with a tentative D call TRBD1 (6 bases). Germline V CDR1 and CDR2: GTSNPN, SVGIG (reference sequence). Trimming took off 1 base at V and 2 bases at J, with 9 bases between the two ends. The CDR3 is made up of 13 amino acids. CDR3 bases: TGTGCCTGGAGTGGGACAGATGCCTACGAGCAGTACTTC. Its protein is CAWSGTDAYEQYF.

The V gene is TRBV24-1, the J gene TRBJ2-2; 8 positions agree with TRBD1. Germline-derived CDR1 and CDR2 are KGHDR and SFDVKD. The CDR3 sequence is 16 residues long. V was pared by 4 bases and J by 2 bases, with 5 bases of the junction left unmatched. The CDR3 region has the DNA TGTGCCACCAGTGACTACGGGACAGGTAACACCGGGGAGCTGTTTTTT. Residues: CATSDYGTGNTGELFF.

This clone was recorded once. V is TRBV5-4 and J is TRBJ1-2; D might be TRBD1 (5 bases). This CDR3 has 15 residues. Deletions cut 4 bases from V and 6 bases from J, with 19 bases between. CDR1 SGHNT and CDR2 YYREEE come from the germline V gene (reference sequence). The CDR3 DNA reads TGTGCCAGCAGCCCCCCCAGGGCGGGGTACGATGGCTACACCTTC. It yields the protein CASSPPRAGYDGYTF.

This clone was seen a handful of times. The chain combines TRBV3-1 (or the pseudogene TRBV3-2) with TRBJ1-2, with D possibly being TRBD1 (5 bases). Trimming cost V 7 bases and J 4 bases, with 13 bases left between them. Per germline, CDR1 LGHDT and CDR2 YNNKEL (reference sequence). This CDR3 comprises 13 residues. In DNA form, the CDR3 reads TGTGCCAGCACCGCCACCGGGGGCTATGGCTACACCTTC. The encoded protein is CASTATGGYGYTF.

The sample holds one count of this clone. The V gene is TRBV6-5, the J gene TRBJ2-5; TRBD2 might be the D (6 bases). V gave up 6 bases and J gave up 1 base, with 9 bases separating them. The germline CDR1 and CDR2 sequences are MNHEY and SVGAGI. The CDR3 consists of 13 residues. The CDR3 protein is CASRAGLQETQYF. CDR3 nucleotides: TGTGCCAGCAGGGCGGGGCTCCAAGAGACCCAGTACTTC.

The rearrangement uses TRBV3-1 (or the pseudogene TRBV3-2) and TRBJ1-1, with TRBD1 as a possible D gene (6 bases). Germline V gene sequence: CDR1 LGHDT, CDR2 YNNKEL (reference sequence). The CDR3 loop spans 14 amino acids. Trimming took 1 base from V and 7 from J, leaving 13 bases between them. The CDR3 protein is CASSQGDITVEAFF. The CDR3 region has the DNA TGTGCCAGCAGCCAAGGGGACATAACCGTTGAAGCTTTCTTT.